This T cell receptor (beta chain) was identified in a study of blood T cell repertoires in COVID-19. The CDR3 totals 13 residues. CDR1 and CDR2 from the germline V gene are LNHDA and SQIVND (reference sequence). TCRdb's table, derived via immunoSEQ multiplex PCR, lists solely in-frame clones and lacks some. The sample carries hundreds of thousands of clones, about 88% recorded once. This clonotype originated in a man aged 18 to 29 with COVID-19, enrolled during active disease. Input material: peripheral blood. The V gene is TRBV19, the J gene TRBJ1-3; D is unresolved. In DNA form, the CDR3 reads TGTGCAACAAATCGGGGATTTGGAAACACCATATATTTT. Translated: CATNRGFGNTIYF.